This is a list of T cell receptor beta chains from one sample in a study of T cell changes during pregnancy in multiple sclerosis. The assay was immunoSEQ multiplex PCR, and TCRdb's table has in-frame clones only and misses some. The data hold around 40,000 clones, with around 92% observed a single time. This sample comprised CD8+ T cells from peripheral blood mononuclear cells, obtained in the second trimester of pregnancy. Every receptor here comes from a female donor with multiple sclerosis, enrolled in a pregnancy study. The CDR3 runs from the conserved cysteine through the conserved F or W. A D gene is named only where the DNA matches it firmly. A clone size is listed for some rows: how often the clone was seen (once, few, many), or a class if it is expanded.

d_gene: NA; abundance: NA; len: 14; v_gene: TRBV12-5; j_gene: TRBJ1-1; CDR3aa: CASAPGLANTEAFF; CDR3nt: TGTGCTAGTGCCCCGGGACTCGCGAACACTGAAGCTTTCTTT
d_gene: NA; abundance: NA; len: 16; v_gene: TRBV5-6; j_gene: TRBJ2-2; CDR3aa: CASSSGLAWDTGELFF; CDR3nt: TGTGCCAGCAGCTCCGGGTTAGCGTGGGACACCGGGGAGCTGTTTTTT
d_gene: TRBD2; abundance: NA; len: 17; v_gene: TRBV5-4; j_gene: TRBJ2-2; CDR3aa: CASSQGLAGGPVGELFF; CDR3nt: TGTGCCAGCAGCCAGGGACTAGCGGGAGGGCCCGTCGGGGAGCTGTTTTTT
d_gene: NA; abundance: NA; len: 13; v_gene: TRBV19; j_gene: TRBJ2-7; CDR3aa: CASSIADTGEQYF; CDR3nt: TGTGCCAGTAGTATAGCGGACACTGGAGAGCAGTACTTC
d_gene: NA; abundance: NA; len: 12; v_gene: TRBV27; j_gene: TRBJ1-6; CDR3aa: CASSLWNSPLHF; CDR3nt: TGTGCCAGCAGCCTATGGAATTCACCCCTCCACTTT
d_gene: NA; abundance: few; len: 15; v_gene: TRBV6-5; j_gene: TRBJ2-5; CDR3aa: CASSSLFGSGETQYF; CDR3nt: TGTGCCAGCAGTTCCCTATTCGGGAGCGGAGAGACCCAGTACTTC
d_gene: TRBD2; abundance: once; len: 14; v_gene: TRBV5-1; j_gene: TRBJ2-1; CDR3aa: CASSLLAAYNEQFF; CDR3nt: TGCGCCAGCAGCTTACTAGCGGCTTACAATGAGCAGTTCTTC
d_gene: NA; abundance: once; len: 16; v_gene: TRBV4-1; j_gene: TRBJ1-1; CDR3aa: CASSQDMGGGDTEAFF; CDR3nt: TGCGCCAGCAGCCAAGACATGGGGGGGGGCGACACTGAAGCTTTCTTT
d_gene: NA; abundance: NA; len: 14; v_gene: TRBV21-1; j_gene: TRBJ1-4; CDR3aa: CASSRQGLNEKLFF; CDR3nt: TGTGCCAGCAGCAGACAGGGACTTAATGAAAAACTGTTTTTT
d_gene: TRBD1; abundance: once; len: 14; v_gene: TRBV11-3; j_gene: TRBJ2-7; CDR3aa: CASSTGQGASEQYF; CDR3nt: TGTGCCAGCAGTACGGGACAGGGGGCTTCCGAGCAGTACTTC